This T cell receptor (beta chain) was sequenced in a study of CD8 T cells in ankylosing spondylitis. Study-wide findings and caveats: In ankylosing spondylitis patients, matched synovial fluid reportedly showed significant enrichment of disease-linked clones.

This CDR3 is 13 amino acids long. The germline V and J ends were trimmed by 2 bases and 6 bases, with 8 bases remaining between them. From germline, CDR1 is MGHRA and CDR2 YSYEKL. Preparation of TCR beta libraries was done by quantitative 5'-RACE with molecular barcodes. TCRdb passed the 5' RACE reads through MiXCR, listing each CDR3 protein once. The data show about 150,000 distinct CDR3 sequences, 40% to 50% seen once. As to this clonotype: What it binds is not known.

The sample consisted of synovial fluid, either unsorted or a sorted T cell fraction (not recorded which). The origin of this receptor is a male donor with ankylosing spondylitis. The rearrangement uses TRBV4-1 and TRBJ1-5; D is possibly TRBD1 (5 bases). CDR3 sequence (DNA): TGCGCCAGCAGCCAATGGGGCGTTCAGCCCCAGCATTTT. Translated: CASSQWGVQPQHF.